This T cell receptor beta chain stems from a study of CD8+ T cells in alopecia areata. Study results and caveats: Scalp repertoires also include resident alphabeta T cells from normal skin.

Reverse transcribed after extraction, RNA yielded cDNA as the sequencing template. Libraries were prepared by immunoSEQ multiplex PCR; TCRdb keeps only in-frame clonotypes and omits some of them. This repertoire holds some 2,100 clones, and none appear only once. Unmatched junction bases numbered 0, after V lost 0 bases and J lost 2 bases. Germline lookup yields CDR1 GKSSPN and CDR2 SITVG. The CDR3 totals 14 residues. This clone was recorded many times. Its antigen is not identified. Gene names follow the mouse nomenclature. The observed sequence ends 4 residues before the CDR3 terminus, with the missing tail filled in from the germline J gene.

The clonotype originates from a C3H/HeJ mouse with alopecia areata. This mouse strain has H2-k as its MHC haplotype. The chain links TRBV31 to TRBJ2-1; TRBD2 matches at 8 bases. Sequences were obtained from lesional skin. The CDR3 bases that were read are TGTGCCTGGAGTCTCTGGGGGGACTATGCT. This translates into CAWSLWGDYA. The complete CDR3 protein is CAWSLWGDYAEQFF.